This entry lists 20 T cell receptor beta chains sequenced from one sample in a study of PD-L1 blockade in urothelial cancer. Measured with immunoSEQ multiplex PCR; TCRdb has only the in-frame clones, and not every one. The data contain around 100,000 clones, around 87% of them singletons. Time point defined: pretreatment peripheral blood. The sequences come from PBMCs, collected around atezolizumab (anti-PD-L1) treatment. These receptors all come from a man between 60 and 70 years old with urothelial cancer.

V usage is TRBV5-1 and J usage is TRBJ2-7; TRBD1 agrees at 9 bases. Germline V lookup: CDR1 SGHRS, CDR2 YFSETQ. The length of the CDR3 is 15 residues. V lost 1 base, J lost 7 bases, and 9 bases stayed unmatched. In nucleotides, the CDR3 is TGCGCCAGCAGCTTGATACAGGGGGCAAACGGGGAGCAGTACTTC. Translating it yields CASSLIQGANGEQYF. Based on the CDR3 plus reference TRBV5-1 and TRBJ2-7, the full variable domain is KAGVTQTPRYLIKTRGQQVTLSCSPISGHRSVSWYQQTPGQGLQFLFEYFSETQRNKGNFPGRFSGRQFSNSRSEMNVSTLELGDSALYLCASSLIQGANGEQYFGPGTRLTVT.

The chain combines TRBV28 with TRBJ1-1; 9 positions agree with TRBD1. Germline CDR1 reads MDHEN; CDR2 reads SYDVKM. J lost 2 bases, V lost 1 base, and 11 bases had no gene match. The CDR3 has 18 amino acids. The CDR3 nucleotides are TGTGCCAGCAGTTTATACGGGACAGGGATGGCCGTAAACACTGAAGCTTTCTTT. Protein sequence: CASSLYGTGMAVNTEAFF.

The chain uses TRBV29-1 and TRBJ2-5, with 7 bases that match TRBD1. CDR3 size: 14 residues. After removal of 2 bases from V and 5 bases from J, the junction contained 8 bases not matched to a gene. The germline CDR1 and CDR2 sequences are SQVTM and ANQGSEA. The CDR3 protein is CSVERGQGGETQYF. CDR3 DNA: TGCAGCGTTGAAAGGGGGCAGGGTGGCGAGACCCAGTACTTC. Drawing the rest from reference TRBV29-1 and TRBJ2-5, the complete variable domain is SAVISQKPSRDICQRGTSLTIQCQVDSQVTMMFWYRQQPGQSLTLIATANQGSEATYESGFVIDKFPISRPNLTFSTLTVSNMSPEDSSIYLCSVERGQGGETQYFGPGTRLLVL.

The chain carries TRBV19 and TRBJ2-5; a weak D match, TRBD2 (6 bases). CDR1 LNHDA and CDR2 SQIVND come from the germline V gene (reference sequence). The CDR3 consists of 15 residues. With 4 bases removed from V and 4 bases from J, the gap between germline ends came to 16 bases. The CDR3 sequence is CASSSGRRGAETQYF. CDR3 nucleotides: TGTGCCAGTAGTAGTGGGAGGCGAGGGGCAGAGACCCAGTACTTC.

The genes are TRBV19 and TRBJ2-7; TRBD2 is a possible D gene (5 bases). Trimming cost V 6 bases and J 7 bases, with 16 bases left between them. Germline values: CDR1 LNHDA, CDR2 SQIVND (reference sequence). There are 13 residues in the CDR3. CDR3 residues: CASSQGLSWEQYF. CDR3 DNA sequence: TGTGCCAGTAGCCAAGGACTGTCTTGGGAGCAGTACTTC.

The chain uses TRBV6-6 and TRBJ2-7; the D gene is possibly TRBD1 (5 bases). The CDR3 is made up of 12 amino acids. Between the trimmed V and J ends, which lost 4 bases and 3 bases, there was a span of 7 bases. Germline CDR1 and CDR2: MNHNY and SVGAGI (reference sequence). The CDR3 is CASSSQGYEQYF. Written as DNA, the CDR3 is TGTGCCAGCAGTTCTCAGGGCTACGAGCAGTACTTC.

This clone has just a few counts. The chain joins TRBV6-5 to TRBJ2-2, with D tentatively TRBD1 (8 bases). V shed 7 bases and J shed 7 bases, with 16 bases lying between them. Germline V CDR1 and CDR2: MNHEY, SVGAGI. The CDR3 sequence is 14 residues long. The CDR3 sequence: CASTETGDYGELFF. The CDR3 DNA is TGTGCCAGCACCGAGACAGGGGACTACGGGGAGCTGTTTTTT.

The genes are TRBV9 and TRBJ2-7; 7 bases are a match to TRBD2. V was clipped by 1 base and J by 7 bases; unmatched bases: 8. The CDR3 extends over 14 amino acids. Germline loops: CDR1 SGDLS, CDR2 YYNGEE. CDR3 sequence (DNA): TGTGCCAGCAGCGTAACCCCTCGGGGGGAGGAGCAGTACTTC. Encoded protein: CASSVTPRGEEQYF.

CDR3 nucleotide sequence: TGTGCCAGCAGCATACCGGAAGAGACCCAGTACTTC. This codes for CASSIPEETQYF. The rearrangement links TRBV7-9 to TRBJ2-5; unclear D gene. Germline CDR1 reads SEHNR; CDR2 reads FQNEAQ (reference sequence). Trimming shortened V by 5 bases and J by 3 bases, and 7 bases separated the two germline ends. The CDR3 length is 12 residues.

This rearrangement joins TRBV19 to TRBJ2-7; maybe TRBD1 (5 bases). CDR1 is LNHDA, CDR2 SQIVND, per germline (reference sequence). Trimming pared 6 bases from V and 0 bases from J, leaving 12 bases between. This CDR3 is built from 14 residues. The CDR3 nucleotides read TGTGCCAGTAGGACGACAGCAAGCTCCTACGAGCAGTACTTC. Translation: CASRTTASSYEQYF.

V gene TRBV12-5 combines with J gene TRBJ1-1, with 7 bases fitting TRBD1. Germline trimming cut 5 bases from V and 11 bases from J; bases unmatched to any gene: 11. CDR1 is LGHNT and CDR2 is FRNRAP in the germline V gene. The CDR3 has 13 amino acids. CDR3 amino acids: CASGARQGSYAFF. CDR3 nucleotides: TGTGCTAGTGGTGCCCGACAGGGAAGTTACGCTTTCTTT.

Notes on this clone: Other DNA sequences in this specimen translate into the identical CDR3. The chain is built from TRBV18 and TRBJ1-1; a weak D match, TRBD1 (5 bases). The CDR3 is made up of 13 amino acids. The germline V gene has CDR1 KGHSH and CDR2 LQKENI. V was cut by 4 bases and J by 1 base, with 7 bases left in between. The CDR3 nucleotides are TGTGCCAGCTCACAAGGACAGAACACTGAAGCTTTCTTT. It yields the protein CASSQGQNTEAFF.

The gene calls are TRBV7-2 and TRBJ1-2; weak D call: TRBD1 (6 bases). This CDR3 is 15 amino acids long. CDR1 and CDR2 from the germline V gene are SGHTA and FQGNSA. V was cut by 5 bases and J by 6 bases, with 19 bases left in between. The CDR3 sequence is CASSPWTQGRHGYTF. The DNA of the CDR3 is TGTGCCAGCAGCCCATGGACACAGGGCCGTCATGGCTACACCTTC.

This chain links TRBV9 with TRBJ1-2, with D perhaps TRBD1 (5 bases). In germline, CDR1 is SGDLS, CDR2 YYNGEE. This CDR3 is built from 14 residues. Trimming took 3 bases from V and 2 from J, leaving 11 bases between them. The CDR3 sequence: CASSGPQENYGYTF. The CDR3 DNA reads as TGTGCCAGCAGCGGTCCACAGGAGAACTATGGCTACACCTTC.

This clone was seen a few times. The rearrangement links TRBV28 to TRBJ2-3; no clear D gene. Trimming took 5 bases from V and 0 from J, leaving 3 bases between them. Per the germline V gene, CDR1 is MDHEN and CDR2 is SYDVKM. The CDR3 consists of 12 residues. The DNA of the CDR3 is TGTGCCAGCAGTGAGAGCACAGATACGCAGTATTTT. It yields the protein CASSESTDTQYF.

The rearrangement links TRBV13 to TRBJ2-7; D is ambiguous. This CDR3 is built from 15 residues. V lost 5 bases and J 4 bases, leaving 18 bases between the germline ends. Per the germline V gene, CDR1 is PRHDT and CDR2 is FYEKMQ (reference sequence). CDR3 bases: TGTGCCAGCAGCCCAGGAACATTACCTCGTTACGAGCAGTACTTC. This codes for CASSPGTLPRYEQYF.

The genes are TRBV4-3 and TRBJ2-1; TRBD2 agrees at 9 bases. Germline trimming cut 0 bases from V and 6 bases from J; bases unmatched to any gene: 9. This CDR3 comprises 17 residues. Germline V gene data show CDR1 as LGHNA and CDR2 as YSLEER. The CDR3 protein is CASSQEGRTSVSNEQFF. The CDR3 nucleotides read TGCGCCAGCAGCCAAGAAGGGCGGACTAGCGTCTCCAATGAGCAGTTCTTC.

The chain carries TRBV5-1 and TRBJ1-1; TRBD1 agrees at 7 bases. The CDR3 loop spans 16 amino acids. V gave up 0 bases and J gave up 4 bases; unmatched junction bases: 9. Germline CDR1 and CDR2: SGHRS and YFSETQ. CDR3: CASSLAPGTAGTEAFF. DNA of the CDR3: TGCGCCAGCAGCTTGGCTCCTGGGACAGCCGGCACTGAAGCTTTCTTT. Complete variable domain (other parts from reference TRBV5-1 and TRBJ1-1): KAGVTQTPRYLIKTRGQQVTLSCSPISGHRSVSWYQQTPGQGLQFLFEYFSETQRNKGNFPGRFSGRQFSNSRSEMNVSTLELGDSALYLCASSLAPGTAGTEAFFGQGTRLTVV.

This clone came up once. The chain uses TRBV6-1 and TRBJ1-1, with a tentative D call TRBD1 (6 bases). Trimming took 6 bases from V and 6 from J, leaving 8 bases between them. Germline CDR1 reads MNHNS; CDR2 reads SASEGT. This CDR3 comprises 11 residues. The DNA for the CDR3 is TGTGCCAGCAGAGGGGGTGCTGAAGCTTTCTTT. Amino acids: CASRGGAEAFF.

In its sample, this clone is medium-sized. This CDR3 is CASSSRTGPGYTF. The CDR3 nucleotides are TGTGCCAGCAGCTCTCGGACAGGGCCTGGCTACACCTTC. The genes are TRBV11-3 and TRBJ1-2; 8 bases line up with TRBD1. The CDR3 is 13 amino acids. With V trimmed by 4 bases and J by 7 bases, 5 bases remained unmatched. Germline CDR1 is SGHNT and CDR2 is YENEEA.